These T cell receptor beta chains were read from a single sample in a study of blood T cell repertoires in COVID-19. Profiling relied on immunoSEQ multiplex PCR, and the TCRdb table lists in-frame clones only, not all of them. The sample contains roughly 260,000 clones, around nine tenths of which appear only once. Sequenced input: peripheral blood. The origin of the receptors is a man between 40 and 49 years old who had recovered from COVID-19. Each CDR3 is given without its conserved first and last residue.

>TRBJ2-7|TRBV5-1
ASSLGRGARVEQY
>TRBJ2-7|TRBV19
ASSRTGYEQY
>TRBJ2-3|TRBV11-2
ASSHNRLDTQY
>TRBJ2-7|TRBV6-2/TRBV6-3
ASSYLSSYEQY
>TRBJ1-1|TRBV7-9
ASSRTGGSTEAF
>TRBJ2-6|TRBV15
ATSQGGGANVLT
>TRBJ2-3|TRBV29-1
SVEGLAVVDTQY
>TRBJ2-7|TRBV7-2
ASSFGGGLYEQY
>TRBJ2-7|TRBV11-2
ASSLGAGGAYEQY
>TRBJ2-1|TRBV9
ASSPENNEQF
>TRBJ2-1|TRBV6-5
ASSYPVCRWQF
>TRBJ1-3|TRBV5-5
ASSLAAGVSGNTIY
>TRBJ1-5|TRBV6-5
ASTAGGSNQPQH
>TRBJ2-3|TRBV5-1
ASSHAQGSDTQY
>TRBJ2-3|TRBV11-3
ASSSISGSGTDTQY
>TRBJ1-6|TRBV6-1
ASSEYTGGASYNSPLH
>TRBJ2-3|TRBV25-1
ASRELDTQY
>TRBJ2-2|TRBV2
ASSVSGELF
>TRBJ2-1|TRBV5-8
ASTLRGSDEQF
>TRBJ2-7|TRBV6-2/TRBV6-3
ASSLGLGSYEQY
>TRBJ2-2|TRBV4-2
ASSPLEIRIGTGELF
>TRBJ1-1|TRBV5-8
ASTLPPGGARIEAF
>TRBJ1-2|TRBV25-1
ASSGQGLNYGYT
>TRBJ2-3|TRBV14
ASSQRQGDGTQY
>TRBJ2-7|TRBV6-5
ASRSRDRGFSEQY
>TRBJ2-1|TRBV18
ASSHPGTGSYNEQF
>TRBJ2-7|TRBV4-1
ASSQGRGRPYEQY
>TRBJ1-2|TRBV10-3
ATGGVRGYT
>TRBJ1-2|TRBV25-1
ASSESLPNGYT
>TRBJ2-7|TRBV3-1/TRBV3-2
ASSYIRQGARYEQY
>TRBJ1-2|TRBV19
ASTDRGSADGYT